The source of this TCR beta chain is a study of Graves' ophthalmopathy and Graves' hyperthyroidism. The ends were cut back, 5 bases at V and 2 bases at J, with 13 bases in the middle. The length of the CDR3 is 14 residues. Researchers took RNA transcripts and amplified TCR beta CDR3 regions from them. In the first round, RT-PCR was carried out with HTBI primers, and a multiplex PCR formed the second round. MiXCR was run by TCRdb on the multiplex PCR reads, yielding one entry per CDR3 protein. This table holds around 520,000 distinct CDR3 sequences, approximately 37% found once. The V and J genes are TRBV12-3 or TRBV12-4 and TRBJ2-7; possible D gene TRBD1, 5 bases. Sequenced input: peripheral blood or thyroid tissue (not recorded which). The clonotype comes from an adult man with Graves' hyperthyroidism. The CDR3 sequence is CASSRQGTTYEQYF. Here the CDR3 DNA reads TGTGCCAGCAGTCGTCAGGGAACCACCTACGAGCAGTACTTC.